This TCR beta chain was found in a study of blood T cell repertoires in COVID-19. The overall study: Samples representing acute and convalescent COVID-19 were sourced from the United States, Italy and Spain.

Sequencing used immunoSEQ multiplex PCR; TCRdb keeps in-frame clones, though not all of them. The repertoire includes about 120,000 clones, roughly 83% of them detected once, and approximately 4.2% sits in the top ten. Trimming pared 3 bases from V and 5 bases from J, leaving 20 bases between. CDR1 is SGHRS and CDR2 is YFSETQ in the germline V gene. This CDR3 spans 16 amino acids. The sample was peripheral blood. This TCR came from a woman older than 75 with acute or convalescent COVID-19. The V call is TRBV5-1, the J call TRBJ1-1; D is possibly TRBD1 (6 bases). In DNA form, the CDR3 reads TGCGCCAGCAGCTCTGAGCCACAGGGTTCGGGAACTGAAGCTTTCTTT. Translated: CASSSEPQGSGTEAFF.